This passage covers 25 T cell receptor beta chains from one sample sequenced in a study of cytomegalovirus exposure and HLA in healthy donors. 60 Vbeta and 13 Jbeta primers were used in PCR. TCRdb keeps only in-frame clones here, not all; method: immunoSEQ multiplex PCR. The sample yields 130,000 to 150,000 clones, about three quarters seen once. Source material: PBMCs. The receptors here all came from a man between 18 and 35 years old in good health and CMV-seronegative.

The gene calls are TRBV30 and TRBJ1-2; D gene ambiguous. The CDR3 is made up of 12 amino acids. CDR1 and CDR2 from the germline V gene are GTSNPN and SVGIG (reference sequence). The V and J ends lost 3 bases and 5 bases respectively, with 10 bases between them. CDR3 region: CAWRRPGYGYTF. CDR3 coding DNA: TGTGCCTGGAGACGCCCAGGTTATGGCTACACCTTC.

The V gene is TRBV29-1, the J gene TRBJ2-1; possible D gene TRBD2, 6 bases. The ends were cut back, 5 bases at V and 9 bases at J, with 17 bases in the middle. Germline CDR1 and CDR2: SQVTM and ANQGSEA. This CDR3 has 13 amino acids. The CDR3 loop is CSVLHLGGGEQFF. The DNA for the CDR3 is TGCAGCGTTCTACACCTTGGGGGAGGTGAGCAGTTCTTC.

This clone came up once. V is TRBV2 and J is TRBJ1-1; TRBD1 is a possible D gene (5 bases). Germline V CDR1 and CDR2: SNHLY, FYNNEI. The V and J ends lost 6 bases and 4 bases respectively, with 18 bases between them. This CDR3 is 15 amino acids long. Here the CDR3 DNA reads TGTGCCAGCAGGGGGCTGTCAGGAGGGTTCACTGAAGCTTTCTTT. Translation: CASRGLSGGFTEAFF. The entire variable domain, with the rest obtained from reference TRBV2 and TRBJ1-1, is as follows: EPEVTQTPSHQVTQMGQEVILRCVPISNHLYFYWYRQILGQKVEFLVSFYNNEISEKSEIFDDQFSVERPDGSNFTLKIRSTKLEDSAMYFCASRGLSGGFTEAFFGQGTRLTVV.

This chain uses TRBV19 with TRBJ2-5; 10 bases align to TRBD1. The ends lost 3 bases at V and 5 bases at J; junction bases unmatched: 9. CDR1 and CDR2 from the germline V gene are LNHDA and SQIVND (reference sequence). The CDR3 spans 16 residues. Written as DNA, the CDR3 is TGTGCCAGTAGTATCCACGGGACAGGGGAACAGGAGACCCAGTACTTC. Translated, it gives CASSIHGTGEQETQYF.

For this clone: A junction boundary mismatches the germline segment, possibly from a read error. Other DNA sequences in the same sample also yield this CDR3. The CDR3 DNA is TGTGCCAGCAGTTACGCCGAGACAGGGAGTTATTCCCCCCTCCACTTT. Amino acids: CASSYAETGSYSPLHF. This chain connects TRBV6-5 to TRBJ1-6; TRBD1 matches 7 bases. Per the germline V gene, CDR1 is MNHEY and CDR2 is SVGAGI. This CDR3 has 16 residues.

The gene calls are TRBV2 and TRBJ2-1, with a tentative D call TRBD2 (5 bases). The V and J ends lost 1 base and 0 bases respectively, with 13 bases between them. The V gene's germline CDR1 is SNHLY and CDR2 FYNNEI. The CDR3 extends over 17 amino acids. In DNA form, the CDR3 reads TGTGCCAGCAGTGAAGGGACGCTAGCCAGCTCCTACAATGAGCAGTTCTTC. Residues: CASSEGTLASSYNEQFF.

The chain combines TRBV5-4 with TRBJ1-1; maybe TRBD1 (5 bases). Germline lookup yields CDR1 SGHNT and CDR2 YYREEE (reference sequence). This CDR3 is 12 amino acids long. The germline V and J ends were trimmed by 0 bases and 6 bases, with 6 bases remaining between them. The CDR3 DNA reads TGTGCCAGCAGCTTGGAGACAGCTGAAGCTTTCTTT. It translates to CASSLETAEAFF.

This clone was seen a handful of times. This rearrangement joins TRBV20-1 to TRBJ1-6; D might be TRBD1 (6 bases). In germline, CDR1 is DFQATT, CDR2 SNEGSKA (reference sequence). CDR3 length equals 11 residues. The ends were cut back, 5 bases at V and 8 bases at J, with 7 bases in the middle. This CDR3 reads CSARQDSPLHF. The CDR3 region has the DNA TGCAGTGCTCGACAGGATTCACCCCTCCACTTT.

V is TRBV5-1 and J is TRBJ1-6; TRBD1 matches 8 bases. There are 14 residues in the CDR3. The J segment lost 9 bases and the V segment lost 4 bases, leaving 6 bases of the junction unmatched. The germline gives CDR1 SGHRS, CDR2 YFSETQ. CDR3 region: CASSPGQGFSPLHF. In DNA form, the CDR3 reads TGCGCCAGCAGCCCTGGACAGGGATTTTCACCCCTCCACTTT.

V usage is TRBV6-5 and J usage is TRBJ2-7; TRBD1 agrees at 7 bases. The germline gives CDR1 MNHEY, CDR2 SVGAGI. V lost 4 bases to trimming and J lost 2 bases; unmatched junction nucleotides: 5. This CDR3 contains 14 residues. For the CDR3, the DNA is TGTGCCAGCAGTTCGACCGGACAGGCCTACGAGCAGTACTTC. Protein: CASSSTGQAYEQYF.

The chain employs TRBV29-1 and TRBJ2-1, with TRBD1 matching over 7 bases. The CDR3 is 16 residues long. The germline gives CDR1 SQVTM, CDR2 ANQGSEA. V dropped 1 base and J dropped 4; count of bases not matched to a gene: 10. As DNA, the CDR3 is TGCAGCGTTGAAGGGACAGGCGATCCCTTTTACAATGAGCAGTTCTTC. This sequence encodes CSVEGTGDPFYNEQFF.

The genes are TRBV7-9 and TRBJ1-2; the D is unclear. The V gene lost 1 base and the J gene lost 13 bases, with 13 bases spanning the gap. The germline CDR1 and CDR2 sequences are SEHNR and FQNEAQ (reference sequence). The CDR3 totals 12 residues. DNA of the CDR3: TGTGCCAGCAGCTTAGAGGCAGCGGAGCTCACCTTC. Protein product: CASSLEAAELTF.

The CDR3 sequence: CASSLGSGLNEKLFF. CDR3 bases: TGCGCCAGCAGCTTGGGCTCAGGACTTAATGAAAAACTGTTTTTT. The chain combines TRBV5-1 with TRBJ1-4; D call uncertain. Germline V gene sequence: CDR1 SGHRS, CDR2 YFSETQ. Trimming shortened V by 0 bases and J by 4 bases, and 10 bases separated the two germline ends. The CDR3 runs 15 residues.

The chain has TRBV11-3 and TRBJ1-1, with 9 nucleotides matching TRBD1. CDR3 length: 12 residues. The V segment lost 4 bases and the J segment 12 bases; nucleotides outside the gene matches: 6. Germline V gene sequence: CDR1 SGHNT, CDR2 YENEEA. The CDR3 region has the DNA TGTGCCAGCAGCTCAGACAGGGGGTTACCTTTCTTT. This encodes CASSSDRGLPFF.

On this clone: Germline is not matched at one junction end, which may reflect a read error. V is TRBV6-1 and J is TRBJ2-2, with 10 bases fitting TRBD1. Germline CDR1 and CDR2: MNHNS and SASEGT. The CDR3 is 15 residues long. CDR3: CASRADRGNAGELFF. In DNA form, the CDR3 reads TGTGCCAGCAGGGCGGACAGGGGGAACGCCGGGGAGCTGTTTTTT.

As DNA, the CDR3 is TGCGCCAGCAGCCCCGGGACAGTGGCCTACGAGCAGTACTTC. The encoded protein is CASSPGTVAYEQYF. This chain connects TRBV4-1 to TRBJ2-7; 7 bases map to TRBD1. Germline V gene sequence: CDR1 MGHRA, CDR2 YSYEKL. V lost 4 bases to trimming and J lost 2 bases; unmatched junction nucleotides: 5. The CDR3 runs 14 residues.

The V gene is TRBV18, the J gene TRBJ2-5; 7 positions agree with TRBD1. The CDR3 has 16 amino acids. Trimming at V came to 3 bases and at J to 9 bases, leaving 16 bases not matched to a gene. Germline-derived CDR1 and CDR2 are KGHSH and LQKENI. CDR3 protein: CASSPLPAPSQGAQYF. The DNA of the CDR3 is TGTGCCAGCTCACCCCTACCTGCGCCTAGCCAGGGGGCCCAGTACTTC.

The genes are TRBV5-1 and TRBJ2-1, with TRBD1 as a possible D gene (6 bases). Germline V gives CDR1 SGHRS, CDR2 YFSETQ. V dropped 0 bases and J dropped 4 bases, with 8 bases sitting between them. This CDR3 region has 14 residues. CDR3 protein: CASSLGQAYNEQFF. The DNA for the CDR3 is TGCGCCAGCAGCTTGGGACAGGCTTACAATGAGCAGTTCTTC. Together with reference TRBV5-1 and TRBJ2-1, the CDR3 gives the full variable domain: KAGVTQTPRYLIKTRGQQVTLSCSPISGHRSVSWYQQTPGQGLQFLFEYFSETQRNKGNFPGRFSGRQFSNSRSEMNVSTLELGDSALYLCASSLGQAYNEQFFGPGTRLTVL.

This chain connects TRBV10-3 to TRBJ1-6; no reliable D call. The V gene's germline CDR1 is ENHRY and CDR2 SYGVKD. This CDR3 spans 13 amino acids. V lost 7 bases and J 7 bases, leaving 11 bases between the germline ends. The CDR3 is CAITPGSNSPLHF. The CDR3 DNA sequence: TGTGCCATCACCCCGGGTTCAAATTCACCCCTCCACTTT.

This chain uses TRBV1 with TRBJ2-2; TRBD2, the table's D call, lacks a check against the DNA. TRBV1 counts as a pseudogene. The CDR3 totals 17 residues. This CDR3 reads CTSSQDRSRSDGGELFF. CDR3 nucleotide sequence: TGCACCAGCAGCCAAGATCGGAGCCGATCTGACGGCGGGGAGCTGTTTTTT.

V gene TRBV6-6 combines with J gene TRBJ2-1; a possible D gene is TRBD1 (5 bases). The CDR3 is made up of 15 amino acids. Germline V gene lookup returns CDR1 MNHNY and CDR2 SVGAGI (reference sequence). Trimming removed 6 bases at V and 7 bases at J, with 19 bases between. The CDR3 DNA reads TGTGCCAGCAGCCGAGTCCAGGGCGAAACGAATGAGCAGTTCTTC. Translated: CASSRVQGETNEQFF.

The sample holds one count of this clone. The rearrangement links TRBV6-4 to TRBJ2-1; weak D call: TRBD1 (5 bases). The CDR3 loop spans 15 amino acids. The germline gives CDR1 MRHNA, CDR2 SNTAGT. The germline V and J ends were trimmed by 4 bases and 1 base, with 11 bases remaining between them. Here the CDR3 DNA reads TGTGCCAGCAGTGCCGAAGACAGTTCCTACAATGAGCAGTTCTTC. This gives the protein CASSAEDSSYNEQFF.

This chain's CDR3 is CASSLAQQRNQPQHF. DNA of the CDR3: TGCGCCAGCAGCTTGGCCCAACAGAGAAATCAGCCCCAGCATTTT. V usage is TRBV5-1 and J usage is TRBJ1-5; D not certain. From germline, CDR1 is SGHRS and CDR2 YFSETQ. The CDR3 is 15 residues long. Trimming removed 0 bases at V and 4 bases at J, with 11 bases between.

This chain uses TRBV30 with TRBJ1-1, with 8 bases fitting TRBD1. V lost 0 bases and J lost 3; bases outside the gene matches: 6. CDR3 size: 15 residues. Looked up from germline, CDR1 is GTSNPN and CDR2 is SVGIG (reference sequence). The CDR3 protein is CAWSVFLQGDTEAFF. The CDR3 DNA follows: TGTGCCTGGAGTGTATTCTTACAGGGGGACACTGAAGCTTTCTTT.

This sequence joins TRBV28 and TRBJ2-2, with D tentatively TRBD1 (6 bases). The CDR3 contains 14 residues. The V end lost 5 bases, the J end lost 3 bases, and 10 bases lay between the germline ends. Germline CDR1 MDHEN, CDR2 SYDVKM. The CDR3 here is CASSVQGYTGELFF. The CDR3 DNA is TGTGCCAGCAGTGTACAGGGCTACACCGGGGAGCTGTTTTTT.